The present TCR beta chain was sequenced within a study of blood T cell repertoires in COVID-19. Profiled with immunoSEQ multiplex PCR; TCRdb holds only in-frame clones, not every one. The sample contains around 100,000 clones, approximately 93% of which appear only once. Germline CDR1 LGHDT, CDR2 YNNKEL (reference sequence). The CDR3 contains 15 residues. V was cut by 3 bases and J by 0 bases, with 9 bases left in between. This TCR came from a man aged 45 to 65 with active COVID-19. The specimen was peripheral blood. The chain employs TRBV3-1 (or the pseudogene TRBV3-2) and TRBJ1-3; D not certain. CDR3 DNA sequence: TGTGCCAGCAGCCAGCGGACTCTCTCTGGAAACACCATATATTTT. Amino acid sequence: CASSQRTLSGNTIYF.